This T cell receptor (beta chain) comes out of a study of cytomegalovirus exposure and HLA in healthy donors. CDR1 MGHRA and CDR2 YSYEKL come from the germline V gene. V was pared by 3 bases and J by 4 bases, with 4 bases of the junction left unmatched. This CDR3 is 14 amino acids long. Study-level findings and limits: The study listed 164 cytomegalovirus-associated TCR beta chains. A few CMV-associated chains were confirmed in vitro to be specific for CMV antigens. Analysis performed later found more than 15,000 TCR beta sequences associated with HLA alleles at 0.05 false discovery rate.

The PCR used 60 Vbeta and 13 Jbeta primers. Assay: immunoSEQ multiplex PCR; the TCRdb copy retains only in-frame clones and omits some. Altogether about 150,000 clones are present, around 74% being singletons, with the ten largest covering about 2.7%. On this clone itself: Its matching antigen is unknown.

The clonotype originates from a man younger than 35 in good health and CMV-seronegative. Sequencing was done on a sample of PBMCs. The chain recombines TRBV4-1 with TRBJ2-7; the match to TRBD1 covers 9 bases. CDR3 in DNA: TGCGCCAGCAGCCAGGACAGGGGTATGTACGAGCAGTACTTC. Protein sequence: CASSQDRGMYEQYF.